This T cell receptor beta chain was identified in a study of T cell responses to AZD1222 COVID-19 vaccine. Study conclusions and caveats: Spike-specific TCR breadth and depth rose after two AZD1222 doses.

V was clipped by 3 bases and J by 2 bases; unmatched bases: 4. The length of the CDR3 is 14 residues. Germline V lookup: CDR1 SGHRS, CDR2 YFSETQ. A word on this clone: Antigen unknown.

Some clones are missing from TCRdb's copy, which holds only in-frame ones; the method was immunoSEQ multiplex PCR. This sample has roughly 140,000 clones, with roughly 90% found just once. V and J are TRBV5-1 and TRBJ1-1, with 7 bases identical to TRBD1. This receptor was obtained from an adult who received the AZD1222 COVID-19 vaccine. The material was peripheral blood, obtained 28 days after the second AZD1222 dose. The CDR3 loop is CASSSTGANTEAFF. CDR3 DNA: TGCGCCAGCAGCTCTACAGGGGCTAACACTGAAGCTTTCTTT.